Listed below are T cell receptor beta chains from one sample, sequenced in a study of control samples from healthy donors and cancer patients. Assay: immunoSEQ multiplex PCR; the TCRdb copy retains only in-frame clones and omits some. The sample yields fewer than 200,000 clones, 80% to 90% seen once. Sequenced sample: blood. These receptors were taken from a man aged 25 to 45 in good health. CDR3s include the opening cysteine and the closing phenylalanine or tryptophan. The order of the fields is V gene, D gene, clone size, J gene, CDR3 protein, CDR3 DNA. A D gene is named only where the DNA matches it firmly. Some rows have no size entry. The others give once, few or many, or a class for an expanded clone.

>TRBV6-1|-|-|TRBJ2-1
CASSEGRSTPYNEQFF
TGTGCCAGCAGTGAAGGTAGGAGCACCCCCTACAATGAGCAGTTCTTC
>TRBV18|TRBD2|-|TRBJ2-1
CASSLGLAGTNNEQFF
TGTGCCAGCTCCCTCGGACTAGCGGGGACAAATAATGAGCAGTTCTTC
>TRBV27|-|-|TRBJ1-5
CASSLGLGSGNQPQHF
TGTGCCAGCAGTTTAGGTTTGGGTTCAGGCAATCAGCCCCAGCATTTT
>TRBV2|TRBD2|-|TRBJ2-3
CASKSSGRAVDTQYF
TGTGCCAGCAAGTCTAGCGGGAGGGCCGTAGATACGCAGTATTTT
>TRBV21-1|-|-|TRBJ2-1
CAAPGLEPPLTYNEQFF
TGTGCCGCACCGGGACTAGAACCCCCGTTGACCTACAATGAGCAGTTCTTC
>TRBV28|-|-|TRBJ2-5
CASSASSTQYF
TGTGCCAGCAGTGCATCTAGCACCCAGTACTTC
>TRBV4-1|TRBD2|-|TRBJ2-3
CASSQGLAYADTQYF
TGCGCCAGCAGCCAAGGACTAGCCTACGCAGATACGCAGTATTTT
>TRBV27|-|-|TRBJ1-6
CASSSSYNSPLHF
TGTGCCAGCAGTTCCTCCTATAATTCACCCCTCCACTTT
>TRBV3-1/TRBV3-2|-|-|TRBJ2-2
CASSQAGALTGELFF
TGTGCCAGCAGCCAGGCAGGGGCCCTTACCGGGGAGCTGTTTTTT
>TRBV5-1|TRBD1|once|TRBJ1-1
CASSITGGSPEAFF
TGCGCCAGCAGCATCACAGGGGGCTCCCCTGAAGCTTTCTTT
>TRBV19|TRBD1|once|TRBJ1-4
CASSTGGENEKLFF
TGTGCCAGTTCCACAGGGGGCGAGAATGAAAAACTGTTTTTT
>TRBV6-5|-|-|TRBJ2-5
CASSFPRDNQETQYF
TGTGCCAGCAGTTTCCCCCGGGACAACCAAGAGACCCAGTACTTC
>TRBV5-1|-|once|TRBJ1-2
CASSLFTGNGYTF
TGCGCCAGCAGCCTATTTACAGGGAATGGCTACACCTTC
>TRBV27|TRBD2|-|TRBJ2-1
CASSLLAGDYNEQFF
TGTGCCAGCAGTCTACTAGCGGGTGACTACAATGAGCAGTTCTTC
>TRBV5-5|TRBD2|once|TRBJ2-1
CASSLLFAVAGGQGEQFF
TGTGCCAGCAGCTTGCTATTCGCGGTAGCGGGAGGGCAGGGAGAGCAGTTCTTC
>TRBV27|-|-|TRBJ2-2
CASSSPSRTQAGELFF
TGTGCCAGCAGTTCCCCCTCGCGGACACAGGCCGGGGAGCTGTTTTTT
>TRBV6-8|TRBD1|-|TRBJ1-6
CASRRQGRNSPLHF
TGTGCCAGCAGACGACAGGGGAGGAATTCACCCCTCCACTTT
>TRBV6-1|-|-|TRBJ1-2
CASSEIGVYGYTF
TGTGCCAGCAGTGAAATAGGAGTCTATGGCTACACCTTC
>TRBV10-3|-|-|TRBJ1-5
CAISDVYRTGNQPQHF
TGTGCCATCAGTGACGTCTACAGGACAGGCAATCAGCCCCAGCATTTT
>TRBV2|TRBD1|-|TRBJ2-7
CASRGPRQGIGEQYF
TGTGCCAGCAGGGGCCCTCGACAGGGGATCGGCGAGCAGTACTTC
>TRBV4-1|-|-|TRBJ2-7
CASSHVNTGTLSYEQYF
TGCGCCAGCAGCCATGTAAACACCGGGACATTATCCTACGAGCAGTACTTC
>TRBV27|-|few|TRBJ1-1
CASQRAVNSQSEAFF
TGTGCCTCTCAAAGGGCAGTGAACTCCCAAAGTGAAGCTTTCTTT
>TRBV6-5|-|once|TRBJ2-1
CATHPPPGNEQFF
TGTGCCACCCACCCCCCCCCGGGAAATGAGCAGTTCTTC
>TRBV5-6|TRBD1|-|TRBJ1-2
CASSLAGQGLHGYTF
TGTGCCAGCAGCTTGGCGGGACAGGGGTTACATGGCTACACCTTC
>TRBV28|TRBD2|-|TRBJ2-3
CASNPGTSGRRGTDTQYF
TGTGCCAGCAATCCCGGGACTAGCGGGAGGAGGGGCACAGATACGCAGTATTTT
>TRBV19|-|-|TRBJ1-4
CASSIRGSGYEKLFF
TGTGCCAGTAGTATTCGGGGCAGCGGATATGAAAAACTGTTTTTT
>TRBV28|TRBD1|-|TRBJ2-7
CASSLPGQRSYEQYF
TGTGCCAGCAGTTTACCGGGACAGAGATCCTACGAGCAGTACTTC
>TRBV2|TRBD1|once|TRBJ1-6
CASRAGGAGSPLHF
TGTGCCAGCAGAGCAGGGGGCGCGGGTTCACCCCTCCACTTT
>TRBV6-5|TRBD2|-|TRBJ2-5
CASSTGTRQETQYF
TGTGCCAGCAGTACCGGGACTAGACAAGAGACCCAGTACTTC
>TRBV4-3|-|-|TRBJ2-1
CASSQDLRYNEQFF
TGCGCCAGCAGCCAAGATTTGCGCTACAATGAGCAGTTCTTC
>TRBV6-5|TRBD1|-|TRBJ2-2
CASSLPGTGAGELFF
TGTGCCAGCAGTTTGCCCGGGACAGGGGCCGGGGAGCTGTTTTTT
>TRBV9|-|once|TRBJ2-2
CASSVAGLPTGELFF
TGTGCCAGCAGCGTAGCTGGGCTCCCCACCGGGGAGCTGTTTTTT
>TRBV3-1/TRBV3-2|-|-|TRBJ1-5
CASSSLGNQPQHF
TGTGCCAGCAGCTCACTCGGGAATCAGCCCCAGCATTTT
>TRBV4-3|-|-|TRBJ2-7
CASSQDYPDPSYEQYF
TGCGCCAGCAGCCAAGATTACCCGGATCCCTCCTACGAGCAGTACTTC
>TRBV24-1|-|-|TRBJ1-2
CATSDFGGGGGYTF
TGTGCCACCAGTGATTTTGGGGGAGGAGGCGGCTACACCTTC
>TRBV19|TRBD1|-|TRBJ2-7
CASSSPPGTGKTYEQYF
TGTGCCAGTAGTTCACCCCCCGGGACAGGAAAAACCTACGAGCAGTACTTC